The T cell receptor beta chain under discussion was sequenced for a study of a mutant IDH1 vaccine in newly diagnosed glioma. With 1 base removed from V and 4 bases from J, the gap between germline ends came to 11 bases. This CDR3 region has 15 residues. Germline CDR1 and CDR2: SGHNT and YYREEE (reference sequence). Findings of the study overall: The vaccine induced immune responses, and these occurred in around 93% of patients.

Assay used: immunoSEQ multiplex PCR; TCRdb lists only in-frame clones, some missing. The profile shows tens of thousands of clones, about nine tenths of them singletons. As concerns this clone: Its antigen is unknown.

Time point described: week 35, safety follow-up. Vaccinated patients received 300 ug of mutant IDH1 20-mer peptide per dose, with topical imiquimod. The receptor's source is a man in his forties or fifties with glioma. Material: PBMCs, obtained from a glioma patient whose treatment included an IDH1 peptide vaccine. The chain recombines TRBV5-4 with TRBJ2-2; D is possibly TRBD2 (5 bases). Here the CDR3 DNA reads TGTGCCAGCAGCTTGAAGAGGGTAGGCACCGGGGAGCTGTTTTTT. Protein sequence: CASSLKRVGTGELFF.